The 25 T cell receptor beta chains below come from one sample, sequenced in a study of CD8+ T cells in alopecia areata. Treatment described: oral pan-JAK inhibitor, 5-10 mg twice daily. RNA was extracted and reverse transcribed into cDNA as the sequencing template. Repertoires were generated with immunoSEQ multiplex PCR, while TCRdb's copy carries only in-frame clones and drops some. The sample has 130,000 to 150,000 clones, about four fifths seen once. The material was CD8+ T cells sorted from blood, obtained at week 4, from a patient treated with tofacitinib. The receptors originated from a human donor with alopecia areata.

The chain employs TRBV6-6 and TRBJ2-7; D is perhaps TRBD1 or TRBD2 (5 bases each). This CDR3 contains 16 residues. Trimming took off 4 bases at V and 3 bases at J, with 19 bases between the two ends. Per the germline V gene, CDR1 is MNHNY and CDR2 is SVGAGI (reference sequence). This chain's CDR3 is CASSSIPGTPDYEQYF. In DNA, the CDR3 is TGTGCCAGCAGTTCCATACCCGGGACGCCCGACTACGAGCAGTACTTC.

The chain couples TRBV29-1 to TRBJ2-2, with a tentative D call TRBD2 (5 bases). The CDR3 runs 15 residues. Trimming stripped 5 bases from V and 3 bases from J, with 16 bases between. CDR1 SQVTM and CDR2 ANQGSEA come from the germline V gene. The CDR3 loop reads CSVSEGYPDTGELFF. The DNA for the CDR3 is TGCAGCGTTAGTGAGGGATACCCCGACACCGGGGAGCTGTTTTTT.

This clone showed up just once. The chain combines TRBV5-1 with TRBJ2-1, with no clear D. V lost 3 bases and J 4 bases, leaving 14 bases between the germline ends. Germline V lookup: CDR1 SGHRS, CDR2 YFSETQ. This CDR3 contains 15 residues. CDR3 in amino acids: CASSSTESLYNEQFF. The CDR3 DNA reads TGCGCCAGCAGCTCCACAGAAAGCCTTTACAATGAGCAGTTCTTC.

The chain employs TRBV7-2 and TRBJ1-1; 10 positions match TRBD1. V lost 4 bases to trimming and J lost 6 bases; unmatched junction nucleotides: 14. The CDR3 runs 17 residues. CDR1 and CDR2 (germline): SGHTA, FQGNSA. This chain's CDR3 is CASSSPDRGGRWAEAFF. DNA of the CDR3: TGTGCCAGCAGCTCACCGGACAGGGGGGGCCGTTGGGCTGAAGCTTTCTTT.

The chain employs TRBV6-1 and TRBJ2-7; 9 positions match TRBD2. CDR3 length equals 13 residues. Germline V gives CDR1 MNHNS, CDR2 SASEGT. V trimming: 11 bases; J trimming: 0 bases; junction bases outside the gene matches: 5. The CDR3 region is CAGAGGISYEQYF. CDR3 sequence (DNA): TGTGCCGGTGCGGGGGGGATCTCCTACGAGCAGTACTTC.

This chain uses TRBV27 with TRBJ2-2; 7 bases are a match to TRBD2. J was trimmed by 5 bases and V by 2 bases; bases with no gene match: 5. This CDR3 comprises 15 residues. Looked up from germline, CDR1 is MNHEY and CDR2 is SMNVEV (reference sequence). The CDR3 sequence: CASSLELAQTGELFF. In DNA form, the CDR3 reads TGTGCCAGCAGTTTAGAACTAGCGCAAACCGGGGAGCTGTTTTTT.

This chain uses TRBV7-9 with TRBJ1-5, with 9 bases that match TRBD1. Germline V lookup: CDR1 SEHNR, CDR2 FQNEAQ (reference sequence). With 4 bases clipped from V and 7 bases from J, the junction kept 8 bases outside the gene matches. This CDR3 has 15 amino acids. This CDR3 reads CASSSGQGFGQPQHF. CDR3 nucleotide sequence: TGTGCCAGCAGCTCAGGACAGGGGTTCGGACAGCCCCAGCATTTT. The variable domain in full, completed from reference TRBV7-9 and TRBJ1-5, reads DTGVSQNPRHKITKRGQNVTFRCDPISEHNRLYWYRQTLGQGPEFLTYFQNEAQLEKSRLLSDRFSAERPKGSFSTLEIQRTEQGDSAMYLCASSSGQGFGQPQHFGDGTRLSIL.

The chain has TRBV27 and TRBJ1-1; no firm D call. CDR1 is MNHEY, CDR2 SMNVEV, per germline (reference sequence). Trimming cost V 5 bases and J 0 bases, with 7 bases left between them. The CDR3 is 13 residues long. This CDR3 reads CASSPSMNTEAFF. CDR3 DNA: TGTGCCAGCAGTCCATCGATGAACACTGAAGCTTTCTTT.

V is TRBV29-1 and J is TRBJ2-1; D unresolved. In germline, CDR1 is SQVTM, CDR2 ANQGSEA. Trimming shortened V by 3 bases and J by 1 base, and 4 bases separated the two germline ends. This CDR3 is built from 12 residues. CDR3 sequence reads: CSVEYSYNEQFF. The CDR3 DNA sequence: TGCAGCGTTGAGTATTCCTACAATGAGCAGTTCTTC.

The J gene is TRBJ2-7, the V gene TRBV7-2; TRBD1 aligns across 10 bases. There are 14 residues in the CDR3. V dropped 7 bases and J dropped 5; count of bases not matched to a gene: 8. Germline assignment: CDR1 SGHTA and CDR2 FQGNSA. The CDR3, as DNA: TGTGCCAGCACCCTGACAGGGGGCATGGACGAGCAGTACTTC. Amino acids: CASTLTGGMDEQYF. The full variable domain, completed using reference TRBV7-2 and TRBJ2-7, is GAGVSQSPSNKVTEKGKDVELRCDPISGHTALYWYRQSLGQGLEFLIYFQGNSAPDKSGLPSDRFSAERTGGSVSTLTIQRTQQEDSAVYLCASTLTGGMDEQYFGPGTRLTVT.

This sequence joins TRBV4-1 and TRBJ2-2, with 7 bases lining up with TRBD2. CDR1 is MGHRA and CDR2 is YSYEKL in the germline V gene. The V segment lost 5 bases and the J segment 5 bases; nucleotides outside the gene matches: 2. The CDR3 contains 13 residues. CDR3 sequence: CASSTSVTGELFF. CDR3 bases: TGCGCCAGCAGCACTAGCGTTACCGGGGAGCTGTTTTTT.

V gene TRBV6-6 combines with J gene TRBJ2-2, with 9 bases that match TRBD2. CDR3 size: 15 residues. With V trimmed by 6 bases and J by 6 bases, 8 bases remained unmatched. Per the germline V gene, CDR1 is MNHNY and CDR2 is SVGAGI (reference sequence). CDR3 nucleotide sequence: TGTGCCAGCAGCTCCGGGACTAGCTACGCCGGGGAGCTGTTTTTT. Translating gives CASSSGTSYAGELFF.

CDR3 nucleotide sequence: TGTGCCAGCAGCCCAATGTCCGAGCAGTACTTC. As protein: CASSPMSEQYF. The V call is TRBV7-9, the J call TRBJ2-7; D not resolved. Germline assignment: CDR1 SEHNR and CDR2 FQNEAQ (reference sequence). Trimming took 5 bases from V and 6 from J, leaving 8 bases between them. The CDR3 runs to 11 residues.

V and J are TRBV7-9 and TRBJ2-3; unclear D gene. Germline lookup yields CDR1 SEHNR and CDR2 FQNEAQ (reference sequence). V was shortened by 5 bases and J by 2 bases, with 8 bases between the two germline ends. This CDR3 spans 13 amino acids. The CDR3 DNA sequence: TGTGCCAGCAGCCCCCCCCACACAGATACGCAGTATTTT. Residues: CASSPPHTDTQYF.

The rearrangement links TRBV21-1 to TRBJ2-3; the table's D call, TRBD2, was not checked against the DNA. TRBV21-1 is termed a pseudogene. The CDR3 is 15 residues long. The CDR3 loop reads CASSASGGLADTQYF. CDR3 nucleotides: TGTGCCAGCAGCGCTAGCGGGGGGCTGGCAGATACGCAGTATTTT.

This clone showed up just once. The V and J genes are TRBV27 and TRBJ2-1; 9 nucleotides agree with TRBD2. There are 15 residues in the CDR3. Unmatched junction bases numbered 10, after V lost 5 bases and J lost 8 bases. Germline V CDR1 and CDR2: MNHEY, SMNVEV (reference sequence). The CDR3 region has the DNA TGTGCCAGCAGTCTAGGGACTAGCATGAGCGATGAGCAGTTCTTC. Translated: CASSLGTSMSDEQFF.

In nucleotides, the CDR3 is TGTGCCACCAGCAGAGATCGGAGTACTAATGAAAAACTGTTTTTT. This gives the protein CATSRDRSTNEKLFF. V usage is TRBV15 and J usage is TRBJ1-4; unclear D gene. The CDR3 spans 15 residues. CDR1 and CDR2 from the germline V gene are LNHNV and YYDKDF (reference sequence). Trimming removed 0 bases at V and 2 bases at J, with 7 bases between.

CDR3 amino acids: CASSQRWGSDNQPQHF. The CDR3 nucleotides read TGCGCCAGCAGCCAAAGGTGGGGGAGTGACAATCAGCCCCAGCATTTT. V gene TRBV4-1 combines with J gene TRBJ1-5; D might be TRBD1 (5 bases). The germline V gene has CDR1 MGHRA and CDR2 YSYEKL. This CDR3 region has 16 residues. Trimming left V 2 bases short and J 3 bases short, with 14 bases between.

The rearrangement joins TRBV7-6 to TRBJ2-3; tentatively, D is TRBD2 (7 bases). Trimming shortened V by 0 bases and J by 5 bases, and 12 bases separated the two germline ends. CDR1 and CDR2 (germline): SGHVS, FNYEAQ. The length of the CDR3 is 15 residues. In DNA form, the CDR3 reads TGTGCCAGCAGCTTAGCGGGGGGGCTTGGAGATACGCAGTATTTT. It encodes CASSLAGGLGDTQYF.

This clone was seen just once. V usage is TRBV7-8 and J usage is TRBJ2-5, with TRBD2 as a possible D gene (5 bases). The CDR3 has 16 amino acids. CDR1 and CDR2 from the germline V gene are SGHVS and FQNEAQ. V was shortened by 4 bases and J by 2 bases, with 17 bases between the two germline ends. The CDR3 DNA reads TGTGCCAGCAGCTCCCCCCTACTAGTTACTCAAGAGACCCAGTACTTC. It yields the protein CASSSPLLVTQETQYF.

A note on this clone: Relative to the germline gene, one junction end is altered; a read error may explain this. The sample carries other DNA sequences with the same CDR3. V gene TRBV5-1 combines with J gene TRBJ2-7, with a possible D match to TRBD1 (5 bases). CDR3 length: 15 amino acids. Germline assignment: CDR1 SGHRS and CDR2 YFSETQ. CDR3 nucleotides: TGCGCCAGCAGCCGAAAGACAGCTCCCATCTACGAGCAGTATTTC. Its translation is CASSRKTAPIYEQYF.

The chain has TRBV30 and TRBJ2-7; TRBD1 is a possible D gene (6 bases). Per the germline V gene, CDR1 is GTSNPN and CDR2 is SVGIG (reference sequence). With 5 bases removed from V and 0 bases from J, the gap between germline ends came to 17 bases. This CDR3 region has 15 residues. CDR3 DNA: TGTGCCTGGGAAAGTGGGGACATCTACTCCTACGAGCAGTACTTC. Its protein is CAWESGDIYSYEQYF.

V is TRBV27 and J is TRBJ2-7; TRBD1 is a possible D gene (6 bases). V shed 3 bases and J shed 3 bases, with 15 bases lying between them. From germline, CDR1 is MNHEY and CDR2 SMNVEV (reference sequence). The CDR3 spans 15 residues. CDR3 residues: CASSFVGTSNYEQYF. The CDR3 bases are TGTGCCAGCAGTTTTGTGGGGACATCAAACTACGAGCAGTACTTC.

The chain uses TRBV30 and TRBJ1-5; TRBD1 aligns across 7 bases. CDR1 is GTSNPN and CDR2 is SVGIG in the germline V gene (reference sequence). The CDR3 covers 14 residues. V shed 1 base, J shed 6 bases, and the junction held 6 bases outside the gene matches. CDR3 sequence: CAWSADRWLQPQHF. The CDR3 bases are TGTGCCTGGAGTGCGGACAGGTGGCTTCAGCCCCAGCATTTT.

The chain uses TRBV5-1 and TRBJ1-1, with D tentatively TRBD1 (6 bases). Deletions cut 4 bases from V and 2 bases from J, with 18 bases between. Per the germline V gene, CDR1 is SGHRS and CDR2 is YFSETQ. CDR3 size: 16 residues. The CDR3 region is CASSPLKTGLNTEAFF. Written as DNA, the CDR3 is TGCGCCAGCAGCCCACTAAAGACAGGACTCAACACTGAAGCTTTCTTT.